The TCR beta chain under discussion was sequenced for a study of beta chain features in type 1 diabetes. This clone appeared a few times. Its antigen is not known. Expressed TCRB transcripts were sequenced because the isolated RNA had all been reverse transcribed beforehand. The assay was immunoSEQ multiplex PCR, and TCRdb's table has in-frame clones only and misses some. The sample includes over 650,000 clones, about 14% of them seen just once. Findings of the study overall: Patients with Type 1 diabetes showed moderately but significantly shorter TCRB CDR3s in all four CD4+ subsets. Lower insertion and higher deletion counts appeared at VDJ junctions in type 1 diabetes patients. Within patients, naive, central memory and Treg TCRB repertoires seemed more similar than within healthy donors.

Germline V gives CDR1 MGHDK, CDR2 SYGVNS. V shed 2 bases and J shed 0 bases, with 10 bases lying between them. The CDR3 is made up of 15 amino acids. The V gene is TRBV25-1, the J gene TRBJ1-1; D is unclear. Specimen: naive CD4+ T cells from blood. The TCR comes from a man younger than 35 with type 1 diabetes. CDR3: CASSEPTGLNTEAFF. The CDR3 DNA reads TGTGCCAGCAGTGAACCGACGGGGTTGAACACTGAAGCTTTCTTT.